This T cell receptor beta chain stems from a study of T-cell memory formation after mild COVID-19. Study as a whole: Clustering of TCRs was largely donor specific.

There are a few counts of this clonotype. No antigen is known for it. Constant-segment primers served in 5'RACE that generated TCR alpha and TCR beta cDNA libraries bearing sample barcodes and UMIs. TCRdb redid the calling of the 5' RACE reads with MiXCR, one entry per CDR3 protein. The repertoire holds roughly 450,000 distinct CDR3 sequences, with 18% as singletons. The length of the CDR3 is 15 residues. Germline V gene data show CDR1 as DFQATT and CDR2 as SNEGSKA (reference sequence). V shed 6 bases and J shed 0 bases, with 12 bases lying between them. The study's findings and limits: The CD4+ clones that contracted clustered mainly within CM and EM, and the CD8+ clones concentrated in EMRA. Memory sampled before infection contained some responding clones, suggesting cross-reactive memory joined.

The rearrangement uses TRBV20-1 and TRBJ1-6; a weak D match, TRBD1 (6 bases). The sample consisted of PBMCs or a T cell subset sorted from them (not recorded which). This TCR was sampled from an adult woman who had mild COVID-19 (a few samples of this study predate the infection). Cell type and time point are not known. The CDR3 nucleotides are TGCAGTGCAAAGACAGGCCCCTCCTATAATTCACCCCTCCACTTT. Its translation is CSAKTGPSYNSPLHF.